One and the same sample provided the 2 T cell receptor beta chains below, sequenced in a study of blood T cell repertoires in COVID-19. Libraries were prepared by immunoSEQ multiplex PCR; TCRdb keeps only in-frame clonotypes and omits some of them. The top ten hold approximately 1.5% of the sample, which has 160,000 or so clones, roughly 84% seen once. The material sequenced was peripheral blood. All receptors derive from a human donor in a cohort sampled during active COVID-19.

The table lists this clone with a count of one. The rearrangement uses TRBV12-3 or TRBV12-4 and TRBJ2-1, with TRBD1 as a possible D gene (6 bases). V shed 6 bases and J shed 3 bases, with 9 bases lying between them. The CDR3 loop spans 13 amino acids. CDR3 bases: TGTGCCAGCAGCATGGACAGCTACAATGAGCAGTTCTTC. It specifies CASSMDSYNEQFF.

This rearrangement joins TRBV18 to TRBJ1-2; D is possibly TRBD1 (6 bases). The germline CDR1 and CDR2 sequences are KGHSH and LQKENI. There are 13 residues in the CDR3. The V end was cut by 3 bases, the J end by 5 bases, with 10 bases between. Written as DNA, the CDR3 is TGTGCCAGCTCACCCACAGGGAAGTATGGCTACACCTTC. Its protein is CASSPTGKYGYTF.